Detailed here is one TCR beta chain. These data are taken from a study of blood T cell repertoires in COVID-19. Study-level background: Donors in the United States, Italy and Spain gave samples during acute or convalescent COVID-19. Sample material is recorded as cDNA or gDNA derived from T cells, B-cell-depleted T cells, or PBMCs.

Authors' analysis steps: Amplification with reference gene primers provided the estimates of nucleated cell counts. Some clones are missing from TCRdb's copy, which holds only in-frame ones; the method was immunoSEQ multiplex PCR. V, J and clone size are taken as reported in that table, and D and trimming were inferred from the DNA itself. The profile shows about 320,000 clones, approximately 85% of them singletons. Sequencing was done on a sample of peripheral blood. This receptor was identified in a woman in her forties or fifties with acute or convalescent COVID-19.

The CDR3: CASSLAWLADTQYF. The CDR3 bases are TGTGCCAGCAGCTTGGCCTGGCTAGCAGATACGCAGTATTTT. The rearrangement uses TRBV5-4 and TRBJ2-3, with unresolved D. Germline values: CDR1 SGHNT, CDR2 YYREEE (reference sequence). With 0 bases removed from V and 4 bases from J, the gap between germline ends came to 9 bases. The CDR3 spans 14 residues.